The source of this T cell receptor beta chain is a study of shared clonotypes between healthy human individuals. HIV-negative, healthy adults without recent acute infections or vaccinations were the donors. Those who donated, Caucasian adults without exception, all lived in Nashville, Tennessee. Here immunoSEQ multiplex PCR was the method, and the copy in TCRdb shows in-frame clones only, minus some. The sample has 400,000 to 500,000 clones; around 80% are singletons. Trimming took 1 base from V and 6 from J, leaving 13 bases between them. Germline V CDR1 and CDR2: SGHTA, FQGNSA. The CDR3 runs 15 residues.

The sequenced sample consisted of PBMCs. J is TRBJ2-4 and V is TRBV7-2; D not certain. The sequence was obtained from a middle-aged woman in good health. Some clones in this sample may be carry-over from other donors' samples. The CDR3 sequence is CASSLGGSSRNIQYF. The CDR3 bases are TGTGCCAGCAGCTTAGGGGGTAGTAGTAGAAACATTCAGTACTTC.